The 2 T cell receptor beta chains below all came from one sample that was sequenced in a study of blood T cells in healthy people across ages. It was with a sample-barcoded 5' primer and a J-beta primer mix that a second PCR of roughly 7 to 12 cycles was run. TCRdb recomputed calls from the 5' RACE reads with MiXCR, one row per CDR3 protein. Counted here are 1.5 million to 2 million distinct CDR3 sequences, about 50% occurring once; the ten biggest clones make up approximately 2.1%. Sequenced sample: blood. The origin of the receptors is a woman in her thirties or forties in good health.

This chain links TRBV7-2 with TRBJ2-7, with D perhaps matching TRBD2 (5 bases). The germline gives CDR1 SGHTA, CDR2 FQGNSA. Between the trimmed V and J ends, which lost 5 bases and 6 bases, there was a span of 14 bases. This CDR3 region has 13 residues. CDR3 in amino acids: CASSQGWLAEQYF. The DNA of the CDR3 is TGTGCCAGCAGCCAAGGGTGGCTAGCCGAGCAGTACTTC.

This clonotype has a handful of counts. This chain links TRBV7-6 with TRBJ2-1; the D gene is possibly TRBD1 (5 bases). V shed 1 base and J shed 2 bases, with 6 bases lying between them. Germline values: CDR1 SGHVS, CDR2 FNYEAQ. The CDR3 runs to 14 residues. In nucleotides, the CDR3 is TGTGCCAGCAGCTTAGAGGACACCTACAATGAGCAGTTCTTC. As protein: CASSLEDTYNEQFF.